This TCR beta chain was sequenced during a study of beta chain features in type 1 diabetes. Study findings and constraints: Relative to healthy donors, patients appeared to have naive, central memory and Treg TCRB repertoires that were more similar. Unsettled here was the matter of whether HLA type influences TCRB rearrangement. Patients with type 1 diabetes showed fewer VDJ junction insertions and more deletions. In every one of the four CD4+ subsets, TCRB CDR3s were moderately but significantly shorter in Type 1 diabetes patients.

Every isolated RNA sample was fully reverse transcribed, so sequencing captured expressed TCRB transcripts. Sequencing was performed with immunoSEQ multiplex PCR; in TCRdb, only in-frame clones are kept and a portion is missing. The sample carries under 450,000 clones, around 16% recorded once. Worth noting for this clone: As yet, its antigen is unknown.

From germline, CDR1 is SGHTA and CDR2 FQGNSA. V shed 4 bases, J shed 2 bases, and the junction held 14 bases outside the gene matches. CDR3 length equals 19 residues. The chain couples TRBV7-2 to TRBJ2-3; 11 bases match TRBD2. The sequence was collected from a woman aged 18-29 years in good health. Sequencing was carried out using naive CD4+ T cells from blood. CDR3 protein: CASSSYAGTSGGLTDTQYF. CDR3 sequence (DNA): TGTGCCAGCAGCTCCTACGCCGGGACTAGCGGAGGACTCACAGATACGCAGTATTTT.